This T cell receptor (beta chain) stems from a study of blood T cell repertoires in COVID-19. Study overall: Acute and convalescent COVID-19 specimens originated in the United States, Italy and Spain. Sources were T cells, B-cell-depleted T cells, or PBMCs; the material itself was cDNA or gDNA.

Per the original methods: Amplification from reference gene primers served as the basis for estimated nucleated cell counts. Libraries were prepared by immunoSEQ multiplex PCR; TCRdb keeps only in-frame clonotypes and omits some of them. Clonal size and the V and J genes are those of that table, whereas D and trimming came from the DNA. The sample has roughly 200,000 clones, roughly 80% seen once. In its sample, this clone was seen once. The germline gene is not matched at one end of the junction; a read error may be the cause. Seattle cases were enrolled at active infection and followed longitudinally. This receptor was taken from a middle-aged woman with COVID-19, enrolled during active disease. The sample taken for sequencing was peripheral blood.

For the CDR3, the DNA is TGTGCTAGCAGCGGAGAGGGGGGGGAGACCCAGTACTTC. This encodes CASSGEGGETQYF. This chain joins TRBV7-7 and TRBJ2-5; D possibly corresponds to TRBD2 (7 bases). From germline, CDR1 is SSHAT and CDR2 FNYEAQ (reference sequence). The CDR3 runs to 13 residues.